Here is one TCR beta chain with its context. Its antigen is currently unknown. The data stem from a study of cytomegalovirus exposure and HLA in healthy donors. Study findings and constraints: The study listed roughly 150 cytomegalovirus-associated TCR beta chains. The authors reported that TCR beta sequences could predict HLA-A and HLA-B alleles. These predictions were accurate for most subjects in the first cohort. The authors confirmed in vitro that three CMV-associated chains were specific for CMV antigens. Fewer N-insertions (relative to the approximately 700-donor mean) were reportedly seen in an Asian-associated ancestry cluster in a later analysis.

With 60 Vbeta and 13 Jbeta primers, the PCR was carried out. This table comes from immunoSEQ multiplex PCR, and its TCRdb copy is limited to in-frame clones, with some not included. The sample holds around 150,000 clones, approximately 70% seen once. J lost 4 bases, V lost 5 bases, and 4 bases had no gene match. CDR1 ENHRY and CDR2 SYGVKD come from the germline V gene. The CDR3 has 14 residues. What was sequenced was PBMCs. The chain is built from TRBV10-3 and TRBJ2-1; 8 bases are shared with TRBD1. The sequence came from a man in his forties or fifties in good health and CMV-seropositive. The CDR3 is CAISWDRLYNEQFF. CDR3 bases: TGTGCCATCAGTTGGGACAGGTTATACAATGAGCAGTTCTTC.